This is a list of T cell receptor beta chains from one sample in a study of T cell changes during pregnancy in multiple sclerosis. Produced via immunoSEQ multiplex PCR; TCRdb's table is partial and in-frame only. The sample holds around 33,000 clones, about 92% seen once. The sample consisted of CD4+ T cells from peripheral blood mononuclear cells, taken after pregnancy. The receptors originated from a female donor with multiple sclerosis, enrolled in a pregnancy study. Each CDR3 is given with its conserved first and last residue. The D gene is left open where the match is weak. Size tells how often a clone was seen (once, few, many) or the class of an expanded clone, and some rows leave it out.

j_call v_call clone_size d_call cdr3_nt cdr3_aa
TRBJ1-3 TRBV5-1 - TRBD1 TGCGCCAGCAGCTTGGAGGTGACAGGGCCTGGAAACACCATATATTTT CASSLEVTGPGNTIYF
TRBJ2-5 TRBV7-9 - TRBD1 TGTGCCAGCAGCTTAGTCCAGGGGGCATTTGAGACCCAGTACTTC CASSLVQGAFETQYF
TRBJ2-1 TRBV6-6 - TRBD2 TGTGCCAGCAGTTACTCGCCCAAGCGGGGGGGCGATGAGCAGTTCTTC CASSYSPKRGGDEQFF
TRBJ2-1 TRBV9 - - TGTGCCAGCAGCGTAGACAGAAACAATGAGCAGTTCTTC CASSVDRNNEQFF
TRBJ2-2 TRBV7-3 - TRBD2 TGTGCCAGCAGCTTACTTCAGGGAGGGACCGGGGAGCTGTTTTTT CASSLLQGGTGELFF
TRBJ1-1 TRBV5-6 - TRBD1 TGTGCCAGCAGCGTGGCTACAGGGGGCAGGGCTGAAGCTTTCTTT CASSVATGGRAEAFF
TRBJ2-1 TRBV29-1 - - TGCAGCGCTCGGACAGACCGCTACAATGAGCAGTTCTTC CSARTDRYNEQFF
TRBJ1-6 TRBV7-9 - - TGTGCCAGCAGCCGGGGGGATAATTCACCCCTCCACTTT CASSRGDNSPLHF
TRBJ1-1 TRBV5-1 once - TGCGCCAGCAAAGGAGCCCTCTCTGAAGCTTTCTTT CASKGALSEAFF
TRBJ2-5 TRBV29-1 - - TGCAGCGGTTCGAGGGCCGAGGAGACCCAGTACTTC CSGSRAEETQYF
TRBJ1-1 TRBV28 - - TGTGCCAGCAGTTTACCCCCCCCATTGAACACTGAAGCTTTCTTT CASSLPPPLNTEAFF
TRBJ2-7 TRBV20-1 - - TGCAGTGCTAGCCGCCTAGGGCAGTACTTC CSASRLGQYF
TRBJ1-4 TRBV29-1 - - TGCAGCGTCGGACAGTCAACTAATGAAAAACTGTTTTTT CSVGQSTNEKLFF
TRBJ2-5 TRBV11-2 - - TGTGCCAGCAGCTCCCTCGGGATGCGAAAAGAGACCCAGTACTTC CASSSLGMRKETQYF
TRBJ1-1 TRBV9 - TRBD1 TGTGCCAGCAGCGTAGAGACAGGGGGGAACACTGAAGCTTTCTTT CASSVETGGNTEAFF
TRBJ2-2 TRBV5-1 - TRBD2 TGCGCCAGCAACGCAGTAGCGGGAGAAGACACCGGGGAGCTGTTTTTT CASNAVAGEDTGELFF
TRBJ2-7 TRBV19 - - TGTGCCAGTAGCGTTGACTATGCCTACGAGCAGTACTTC CASSVDYAYEQYF
TRBJ1-1 TRBV10-3 - - TGTGCCATCAGTGAGTTAGGGGCCGGAGGGACTGAAGCTTTCTTT CAISELGAGGTEAFF
TRBJ1-3 TRBV28 - - TGTGCCAGCAGTTTACGTCTTGGGGCCCCCGAGTTT CASSLRLGAPEF
TRBJ2-1 TRBV7-3 - - TGTGCCAGCAGCTTAACCGCGGGACTGCCCAATGAGCAGTTCTTC CASSLTAGLPNEQFF
TRBJ1-3 TRBV5-8 - TRBD1 TGTGCCAGCAGCCCCGCTGACAGGGCTGGAAACACCATATATTTT CASSPADRAGNTIYF
TRBJ2-7 TRBV7-7 - - TGTGCCAGCAGCCAACCCAGACGAACCCCCGGGTCTCTACTCGAGCAGTACTTC CASSQPRRTPGSLLEQYF
TRBJ2-1 TRBV2 - TRBD2 TGTGCCAGCAGTGACGGCCTAGCGGATAACAATGAGCAGTTCTTC CASSDGLADNNEQFF
TRBJ1-5 TRBV7-2 - - TGTGCCAGCAGCTTAGACTTCAGAATGGGGACAAACAATCAGCCCCAGCATTTT CASSLDFRMGTNNQPQHF
TRBJ2-7 TRBV2 - - TGTGCCAGCGTAGCTAATCCCACTACGGAGCAGTACTTC CASVANPTTEQYF
TRBJ2-2 TRBV11-2 - TRBD2 TGTGCCAGCAGCTTAGGGGCGGGGGGTTCCACCGGGGAGCTGTTTTTT CASSLGAGGSTGELFF
TRBJ2-1 TRBV6-1 - - TGTGCCAGTACAAAGGGGAACTACAATGAGCAGTTCTTC CASTKGNYNEQFF
TRBJ1-1 TRBV6-6 - TRBD1 TGTGCCAGCAGTCCATCCGGGACAGGGAGGTGGACTGAAGCTTTCTTT CASSPSGTGRWTEAFF
TRBJ1-5 TRBV6-5 - - TGTGCCAGCAGCAAGCCAGGGAGCAATCAGCCCCAGCATTTT CASSKPGSNQPQHF
TRBJ2-3 TRBV7-9 - - TGTGCCGGTTCCAGGGTTGGGCCTAGCACAGATACGCAGTATTTT CAGSRVGPSTDTQYF
TRBJ1-5 TRBV28 - - TGTGCCAGCAGTTCTGTCGATCAGCCCCAGCATTTT CASSSVDQPQHF
TRBJ2-1 TRBV7-3 - TRBD2 TGTGCCAGCAGCGACCGGCGGGGGGGTGAGCAGTTCTTC CASSDRRGGEQFF
TRBJ1-6 TRBV6-5 - - TGTGCCAGCAGTTACTCGGGGAGCTCCTATAATTCACCCCTCCACTTT CASSYSGSSYNSPLHF